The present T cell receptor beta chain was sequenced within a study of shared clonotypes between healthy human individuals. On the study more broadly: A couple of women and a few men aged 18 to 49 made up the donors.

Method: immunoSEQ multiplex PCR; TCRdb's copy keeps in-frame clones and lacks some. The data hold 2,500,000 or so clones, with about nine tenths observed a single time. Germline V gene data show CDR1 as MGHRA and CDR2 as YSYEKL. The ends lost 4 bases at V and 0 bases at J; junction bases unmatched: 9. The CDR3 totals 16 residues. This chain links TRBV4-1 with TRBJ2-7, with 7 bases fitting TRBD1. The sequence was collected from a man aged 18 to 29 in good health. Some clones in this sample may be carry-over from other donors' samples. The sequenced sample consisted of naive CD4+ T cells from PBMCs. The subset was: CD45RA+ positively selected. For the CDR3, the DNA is TGCGCCAGCAGCCTCAAGGGGACAGCAGTCTCCTACGAGCAGTACTTC. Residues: CASSLKGTAVSYEQYF.